The 3 T cell receptor beta chains given below trace back to one sample, sequenced in a study of T cell responses to AZD1222 COVID-19 vaccine. TCRdb keeps only in-frame clones here, not all; method: immunoSEQ multiplex PCR. The profile covers tens of thousands of clones, with 75% to 90% appearing a single time and under 20% taken by the ten largest. Sequences were derived from peripheral blood, sampled 28 days after the second AZD1222 dose. Receptors were obtained from an adult who received the AZD1222 COVID-19 vaccine.

The CDR3 is CAVVRQANEPQHF. The CDR3 DNA is TGTGCCGTCGTAAGACAGGCCAACGAGCCCCAGCATTTT. The rearrangement uses TRBV6-5 and TRBJ1-5; possibly TRBD1 for D (6 bases). This CDR3 is 13 amino acids long. Trimming pared 11 bases from V and 8 bases from J, leaving 19 bases between. Germline V gene data show CDR1 as MNHEY and CDR2 as SVGAGI.

This sequence joins TRBV7-2 and TRBJ1-2; TRBD1 aligns across 11 bases. Looked up from germline, CDR1 is SGHTA and CDR2 is FQGNSA. V lost 4 bases and J lost 7; bases outside the gene matches: 11. The length of the CDR3 is 16 residues. DNA for the CDR3: TGTGCCAGCAGCTCTAGCCTGGGACAGGGGGGGGCTGGCTACACCTTC. Translating gives CASSSSLGQGGAGYTF.

V is TRBV24-1 and J is TRBJ2-3; D unresolved. Per germline, CDR1 KGHDR and CDR2 SFDVKD. The CDR3 contains 11 residues. The V gene lost 5 bases and the J gene lost 3 bases, with 2 bases spanning the gap. The CDR3 nucleotides are TGTGCCACCAGTGCTACAGATACGCAGTATTTT. It translates to CATSATDTQYF.